Listed below are T cell receptor beta chains from one sample, sequenced in a study of CD8 T cells in ankylosing spondylitis. TCRdb reanalysed the 5' RACE reads using MiXCR and keeps one entry per CDR3 protein. The sample yields around 770,000 distinct CDR3 sequences, roughly 19% seen once. Sequencing was done on a sample of blood, either unsorted or a sorted T cell fraction (not recorded which). Receptor source: a male donor with ankylosing spondylitis. The CDR3 runs from the conserved cysteine through the conserved F or W. Each record gives: J gene, V gene, clone size, D gene, CDR3 DNA, CDR3 protein. D genes are given only for firm matches. The size field is filled for only some rows; it gives once, few, many or a size class.

J gene: TRBJ2-3; V gene: TRBV2; clone size: -; D gene: TRBD1; CDR3 DNA: TGTGCCAGCAGGGCGGGGACAGGGTTCACAGATACGCAGTATTTT; CDR3 protein: CASRAGTGFTDTQYF
J gene: TRBJ1-6; V gene: TRBV7-9; clone size: -; D gene: -; CDR3 DNA: TGTGCCAGCAGCTTAGTGGCGCCCGAGGCCTATAATTCACCCCTCCACTTT; CDR3 protein: CASSLVAPEAYNSPLHF
J gene: TRBJ2-2; V gene: TRBV30; clone size: -; D gene: -; CDR3 DNA: TGTGCCTGGAGGCAGGCTAACACCGGGGAGCTGTTTTTT; CDR3 protein: CAWRQANTGELFF
J gene: TRBJ2-1; V gene: TRBV20-1; clone size: -; D gene: TRBD2; CDR3 DNA: TGCAGTGCCCGGGGGGGGTCCTACAATGAGCAGTTCTTC; CDR3 protein: CSARGGSYNEQFF
J gene: TRBJ2-5; V gene: TRBV30; clone size: -; D gene: -; CDR3 DNA: TGTGCCTGGAGTCAGGGGGAGACCCAGTACTTC; CDR3 protein: CAWSQGETQYF
J gene: TRBJ2-1; V gene: TRBV5-1; clone size: -; D gene: -; CDR3 DNA: TGCGCCAGCAGCTTAGAGGTACGGGGTAGAGATGAGCAGTTCTTC; CDR3 protein: CASSLEVRGRDEQFF
J gene: TRBJ1-5; V gene: TRBV5-5; clone size: few; D gene: -; CDR3 DNA: TGTGCCAGCAGCTTGGGCCCGGAACAGGGATTACAGCCCCAGCATTTT; CDR3 protein: CASSLGPEQGLQPQHF
J gene: TRBJ2-7; V gene: TRBV7-9; clone size: few; D gene: -; CDR3 DNA: TGTGCCAGCAGCCCTCAGGAGACTGGCGAGCAGTACTTC; CDR3 protein: CASSPQETGEQYF
J gene: TRBJ2-3; V gene: TRBV6-4; clone size: -; D gene: TRBD1; CDR3 DNA: TGTGCCAGCAGTGACTCGACGGGACAGGGAGGAGATACGCAGTATTTT; CDR3 protein: CASSDSTGQGGDTQYF
J gene: TRBJ2-5; V gene: TRBV15; clone size: -; D gene: TRBD1; CDR3 DNA: TGTGCCACCAGCAGGGTGGACAGGCAAGAGACCCAGTACTTC; CDR3 protein: CATSRVDRQETQYF
J gene: TRBJ1-6; V gene: TRBV27; clone size: few; D gene: -; CDR3 DNA: TGTGCCAGCAGTTCACCGGGGTCTAATTCACCCCTCCACTTT; CDR3 protein: CASSSPGSNSPLHF
J gene: TRBJ2-1; V gene: TRBV7-6; clone size: -; D gene: TRBD1; CDR3 DNA: TGTGCCAGCAGCCGCGGGACAGGGTACCTATTCCGCCAAAACAATGAGCAGTTCTTC; CDR3 protein: CASSRGTGYLFRQNNEQFF
J gene: TRBJ1-3; V gene: TRBV6-1; clone size: few; D gene: TRBD1; CDR3 DNA: TGTGCCAGCAGGGGGACAGTTGGAAACACCATATATTTT; CDR3 protein: CASRGTVGNTIYF
J gene: TRBJ2-1; V gene: TRBV27; clone size: few; D gene: TRBD2; CDR3 DNA: TGTGCCAGCAAGAGTAGCGGGGTAAGCTCCTACAATGAGCAGTTCTTC; CDR3 protein: CASKSSGVSSYNEQFF
J gene: TRBJ2-1; V gene: TRBV7-2; clone size: -; D gene: -; CDR3 DNA: TGTGCCAGCAGCTTCCCGGGACGACCCGATGAGCAGTTCTTC; CDR3 protein: CASSFPGRPDEQFF
J gene: TRBJ2-1; V gene: TRBV19; clone size: -; D gene: TRBD1; CDR3 DNA: TGTGCCAGTAGAGGGGGCGGCTCTTCCTACAATGAGCAGTTCTTC; CDR3 protein: CASRGGGSSYNEQFF
J gene: TRBJ2-5; V gene: TRBV4-2; clone size: few; D gene: -; CDR3 DNA: TGTGCCAGCAGCCCCCCCTCGGAATGGGCCACAAACCTCCAAGAGACCCAGTACTTC; CDR3 protein: CASSPPSEWATNLQETQYF
J gene: TRBJ2-2; V gene: TRBV29-1; clone size: few; D gene: -; CDR3 DNA: TGCAGCGTGACCCCGGGGACGGGGAACACCGGGGAGCTGTTTTTT; CDR3 protein: CSVTPGTGNTGELFF
J gene: TRBJ2-4; V gene: TRBV12-3/TRBV12-4; clone size: many; D gene: -; CDR3 DNA: TGTGCCAGCGGGGTCTCGGGACTAGCCAAAAACATTCAGTACTTC; CDR3 protein: CASGVSGLAKNIQYF
J gene: TRBJ2-1; V gene: TRBV6-5; clone size: -; D gene: TRBD2; CDR3 DNA: TGTGCCAGCAGTTACGTTGCGGGGGGGCCCGATGAGCAGTTCTTC; CDR3 protein: CASSYVAGGPDEQFF
J gene: TRBJ2-2; V gene: TRBV7-9; clone size: few; D gene: -; CDR3 DNA: TGTGCCAGCAGCCGCGGGAGTTTGAGGGGGACCGGGGAGCTGTTTTTT; CDR3 protein: CASSRGSLRGTGELFF
J gene: TRBJ2-1; V gene: TRBV29-1; clone size: few; D gene: -; CDR3 DNA: TGCAGCGTCGACGGTAATGAGCAGTTCTTC; CDR3 protein: CSVDGNEQFF
J gene: TRBJ1-2; V gene: TRBV4-2; clone size: few; D gene: -; CDR3 DNA: TGTGCCAGCAGCCAAGCGGCCGGGAGGGATGGAGCTAACTATGGCTACACCTTC; CDR3 protein: CASSQAAGRDGANYGYTF
J gene: TRBJ2-7; V gene: TRBV20-1; clone size: -; D gene: TRBD1; CDR3 DNA: TGCAGTGCCACCCCGGACAGGGCCTACGAGCAGTACTTC; CDR3 protein: CSATPDRAYEQYF
J gene: TRBJ1-2; V gene: TRBV7-2; clone size: -; D gene: -; CDR3 DNA: TGTGCCAGCAGCCCCTTCGATGGCTACACCTTC; CDR3 protein: CASSPFDGYTF
J gene: TRBJ2-3; V gene: TRBV6-2/TRBV6-3; clone size: few; D gene: -; CDR3 DNA: TGTGCCAGCAGTTACTCTGGGGATACTACGCAGTATTTT; CDR3 protein: CASSYSGDTTQYF
J gene: TRBJ1-5; V gene: TRBV28; clone size: few; D gene: -; CDR3 DNA: TGTGCCAGCAGTTTAAGCGACAGATTAAATCAGCCCCAGCATTTT; CDR3 protein: CASSLSDRLNQPQHF
J gene: TRBJ2-7; V gene: TRBV12-3/TRBV12-4; clone size: -; D gene: -; CDR3 DNA: TGTGCCAGCAGTTTAGCTCCCCTAAACTCCTACGAGCAGTACTTC; CDR3 protein: CASSLAPLNSYEQYF
J gene: TRBJ2-3; V gene: TRBV5-1; clone size: few; D gene: -; CDR3 DNA: TGCGCCAGCAGCTCCGGAGGGGGGAATGCAGATACGCAGTATTTT; CDR3 protein: CASSSGGGNADTQYF
J gene: TRBJ2-1; V gene: TRBV12-3/TRBV12-4; clone size: -; D gene: TRBD2; CDR3 DNA: TGTGCCAGCAGCCTTAGCGGGGGGCGCAACAATGAGCAGTTCTTC; CDR3 protein: CASSLSGGRNNEQFF
J gene: TRBJ2-1; V gene: TRBV30; clone size: -; D gene: TRBD2; CDR3 DNA: TGTGCCTGGAAGACTAGCGGCCTTGTGACCGAGCAGTTCTTC; CDR3 protein: CAWKTSGLVTEQFF
J gene: TRBJ2-6; V gene: TRBV4-3; clone size: -; D gene: -; CDR3 DNA: TGCGCCAGCAGCCAGGACACTAGCTCTGGGGCCAACGTCCTGACTTTC; CDR3 protein: CASSQDTSSGANVLTF
J gene: TRBJ2-3; V gene: TRBV9; clone size: few; D gene: TRBD2; CDR3 DNA: TGTGCCAGCAGCGTCGGGACTACGAGAACAGATACGCAGTATTTT; CDR3 protein: CASSVGTTRTDTQYF
J gene: TRBJ1-2; V gene: TRBV27; clone size: -; D gene: -; CDR3 DNA: TGTGCCAGCAGTTTAACCGGGCCCCCTAACTATGGCTACACCTTC; CDR3 protein: CASSLTGPPNYGYTF
J gene: TRBJ2-7; V gene: TRBV4-1; clone size: few; D gene: -; CDR3 DNA: TGCGCCAGCAGCCCCCGTCTCCTTAGCTACGAGCAGTACTTC; CDR3 protein: CASSPRLLSYEQYF
J gene: TRBJ1-1; V gene: TRBV5-1; clone size: few; D gene: -; CDR3 DNA: TGCGCCAGCAGCTTGGACGGAGCACTGGGAGCTTTCTTT; CDR3 protein: CASSLDGALGAFF
J gene: TRBJ2-5; V gene: TRBV3-1; clone size: -; D gene: TRBD2; CDR3 DNA: TGTGCCAGCAGCCAATTGACTAGCTACTTGGAGACCCAGTACTTC; CDR3 protein: CASSQLTSYLETQYF
J gene: TRBJ2-1; V gene: TRBV29-1; clone size: few; D gene: -; CDR3 DNA: TGCAGCGTTCCGGGGATGGCGGCTGAGCAGTTCTTC; CDR3 protein: CSVPGMAAEQFF
J gene: TRBJ1-2; V gene: TRBV29-1; clone size: many; D gene: -; CDR3 DNA: TGCCTGGCCCGGGAAGGCTATGGCTACACCTTC; CDR3 protein: CLAREGYGYTF
J gene: TRBJ2-7; V gene: TRBV2; clone size: -; D gene: TRBD1; CDR3 DNA: TGTGCCAGCAGACGGACAGGGGTGCAAGAGCAGTACTTC; CDR3 protein: CASRRTGVQEQYF
J gene: TRBJ2-5; V gene: TRBV10-3; clone size: -; D gene: -; CDR3 DNA: TGTGCCATCAGTGGGCAGGGGTTGTTGGAGACCCAGTACTTC; CDR3 protein: CAISGQGLLETQYF
J gene: TRBJ1-3; V gene: TRBV16; clone size: few; D gene: TRBD1; CDR3 DNA: TGTGCCAGCAGCCCTCACGTGAGGGACAGGCCCTCTGGAAACACCATATATTTT; CDR3 protein: CASSPHVRDRPSGNTIYF
J gene: TRBJ2-7; V gene: TRBV7-2; clone size: -; D gene: -; CDR3 DNA: TGTGCCAGCCGCAGCGGGTCAGTTGTCTACGAGCAGTACTTC; CDR3 protein: CASRSGSVVYEQYF
J gene: TRBJ2-7; V gene: TRBV29-1; clone size: -; D gene: -; CDR3 DNA: TGCAGCGTTGAAGAGAGAAACTCCTACGAGCAGTACTTC; CDR3 protein: CSVEERNSYEQYF
J gene: TRBJ2-7; V gene: TRBV20-1; clone size: -; D gene: -; CDR3 DNA: TGCAGTGCTAGAGTTACCTCCTACGAGCAGTACTTC; CDR3 protein: CSARVTSYEQYF
J gene: TRBJ2-3; V gene: TRBV6-1; clone size: -; D gene: -; CDR3 DNA: TGTGCCAGTTCATCGGGGGCGACGGGCACAGATACGCAGTATTTT; CDR3 protein: CASSSGATGTDTQYF
J gene: TRBJ2-7; V gene: TRBV13; clone size: few; D gene: TRBD1; CDR3 DNA: TGTGCCAGCAGCTTGAGGGACAGCACCTACGAGCAGTACTTC; CDR3 protein: CASSLRDSTYEQYF
J gene: TRBJ2-2; V gene: TRBV20-1; clone size: few; D gene: -; CDR3 DNA: TGCAGTGCTACCCTGAACACCGGGGAGCTGTTTTTT; CDR3 protein: CSATLNTGELFF
J gene: TRBJ2-7; V gene: TRBV29-1; clone size: few; D gene: -; CDR3 DNA: TGCAGCGTTGAAGATCGGGCTAGCGAGGGCTACGAGCAGTACTTC; CDR3 protein: CSVEDRASEGYEQYF
J gene: TRBJ2-1; V gene: TRBV6-1; clone size: -; D gene: -; CDR3 DNA: TGTGCCACAACCCGGGCAGGGGAAACTAATGAGCAGTTCTTC; CDR3 protein: CATTRAGETNEQFF
J gene: TRBJ2-3; V gene: TRBV29-1; clone size: many; D gene: -; CDR3 DNA: TGCAGCGTTGAAGGAAACAGGGATGGCACAGATACGCAGTATTTT; CDR3 protein: CSVEGNRDGTDTQYF
J gene: TRBJ1-2; V gene: TRBV20-1; clone size: -; D gene: -; CDR3 DNA: TGCAGTGCTCGCAAAGGGCAGACCGGGACGGTCTATGGCTACACCTTC; CDR3 protein: CSARKGQTGTVYGYTF
J gene: TRBJ2-4; V gene: TRBV12-3/TRBV12-4; clone size: many; D gene: TRBD1; CDR3 DNA: TGTGCCAGCAGTGGCCCTGGACAGGATTGGAACATTCAGTACTTC; CDR3 protein: CASSGPGQDWNIQYF
J gene: TRBJ2-5; V gene: TRBV20-1; clone size: few; D gene: -; CDR3 DNA: TGCAGTGCTAGAAAAGCGGAGTCCCCCCAAGAGACCCAGTACTTC; CDR3 protein: CSARKAESPQETQYF
J gene: TRBJ2-3; V gene: TRBV4-3; clone size: few; D gene: -; CDR3 DNA: TGCGCCAGCAGCCCGGCGGGACGCACAGATACGCAGTATTTT; CDR3 protein: CASSPAGRTDTQYF
J gene: TRBJ2-5; V gene: TRBV11-2; clone size: -; D gene: TRBD2; CDR3 DNA: TGTGCCAGCAGCACCCATCGGGACTACATCCTCCGAAGATACTTC; CDR3 protein: CASSTHRDYILRRYF
J gene: TRBJ2-3; V gene: TRBV5-1; clone size: -; D gene: TRBD1; CDR3 DNA: TGCGCCAGCGACAGGGGGCGCGGAGATACGCAGTATTTT; CDR3 protein: CASDRGRGDTQYF
J gene: TRBJ2-4; V gene: TRBV29-1; clone size: -; D gene: -; CDR3 DNA: TGCAGCGTCCAACAGGGATCCGATATAGCCAAAAACATTCAGTACTTC; CDR3 protein: CSVQQGSDIAKNIQYF
J gene: TRBJ2-1; V gene: TRBV18; clone size: many; D gene: TRBD2; CDR3 DNA: TGTGCCAGCAGCCCTAGCGGGAGCTACAATGAGCAGTTCTTC; CDR3 protein: CASSPSGSYNEQFF
J gene: TRBJ2-5; V gene: TRBV13; clone size: -; D gene: -; CDR3 DNA: TGTGCCAGCAGCTTGGGAAGCTTGGTGCAAGAGACCCAGTACTTC; CDR3 protein: CASSLGSLVQETQYF